Following are 30 T cell receptor beta chains from one sample sequenced in a study of blood T cell repertoires in COVID-19. The assay was immunoSEQ multiplex PCR, and TCRdb's table has in-frame clones only and misses some. Of 400,000 or so clones in the sample, more than 80% are singletons; the top ten hold about 1.1%. The source material was PBMCs or T cells enriched from blood (not recorded which). The receptors were sampled from a man aged 25-45 years who had recovered from COVID-19.

The rearrangement uses TRBV5-1 and TRBJ1-2; the D gene is possibly TRBD1 (6 bases). There are 15 residues in the CDR3. CDR1 and CDR2 (germline): SGHRS, YFSETQ. Trimming stripped 3 bases from V and 0 bases from J, with 12 bases between. The CDR3 region is CASSSGQLANYGYTF. The DNA for the CDR3 is TGCGCCAGCAGCTCCGGACAGCTAGCTAACTATGGCTACACCTTC. Full variable domain (rest looked up from reference TRBV5-1 and TRBJ1-2): KAGVTQTPRYLIKTRGQQVTLSCSPISGHRSVSWYQQTPGQGLQFLFEYFSETQRNKGNFPGRFSGRQFSNSRSEMNVSTLELGDSALYLCASSSGQLANYGYTFGSGTRLTVV.

This clone occurred a few times. J is TRBJ2-3 and V is TRBV5-8, with D uncertain. CDR1 is SGHTS, CDR2 YDEGEE, per germline. The CDR3 sequence is 12 residues long. Deletions cut 1 base from V and 8 bases from J, with 8 bases between. The DNA of the CDR3 is TGTGCCAGCAGCTTGTCGAGACTTACGCAGTATTTT. This encodes CASSLSRLTQYF.

In this sample, this clone turned up once. J is TRBJ2-3 and V is TRBV4-1; 7 bases agree with TRBD2. The germline V gene encodes CDR1 MGHRA and CDR2 YSYEKL. The CDR3 is made up of 17 amino acids. V lost 1 base, J lost 1 base, and 8 bases stayed unmatched. CDR3 in DNA: TGCGCCAGCAGCCAAGTGTTTCGGGAGGTGGGCACAGATACGCAGTATTTT. Residues: CASSQVFREVGTDTQYF.

The CDR3 DNA reads as TGTGCCAGCAGCTTAGAGAGCGGGAGCTCCTACGAGCAGTACTTC. As protein: CASSLESGSSYEQYF. The chain recombines TRBV7-2 with TRBJ2-7; the match to TRBD2 covers 8 bases. Trimming took 1 base from V and 0 from J; bases not matched to a gene: 2. Germline loops: CDR1 SGHTA, CDR2 FQGNSA. There are 15 residues in the CDR3.

This chain connects TRBV14 to TRBJ2-5, with D hard to call. This CDR3 has 13 residues. V gave up 1 base and J gave up 8 bases, with 11 bases separating them. The germline V gene encodes CDR1 SGHDN and CDR2 FVKESK. CDR3 amino acids: CASSQVGGVTQYF. CDR3 nucleotide sequence: TGTGCCAGCAGCCAAGTTGGTGGAGTCACCCAGTACTTC. Full variable domain (remainder filled in from reference TRBV14 and TRBJ2-5): EAGVTQFPSHSVIEKGQTVTLRCDPISGHDNLYWYRRVMGKEIKFLLHFVKESKQDESGMPNNRFLAERTGGTYSTLKVQPAELEDSGVYFCASSQVGGVTQYFGPGTRLLVL.

The rearrangement links TRBV9 to TRBJ2-1, with 8 bases that match TRBD1. The V gene's germline CDR1 is SGDLS and CDR2 YYNGEE. With V trimmed by 4 bases and J by 7 bases, 10 bases remained unmatched. The CDR3 totals 15 residues. CDR3 loop: CASSPYGTGGNEQFF. DNA of the CDR3: TGTGCCAGCAGCCCCTATGGGACAGGAGGGAATGAGCAGTTCTTC.

J is TRBJ1-3 and V is TRBV30, with unresolved D. The germline V gene encodes CDR1 GTSNPN and CDR2 SVGIG (reference sequence). V gave up 3 bases and J gave up 0 bases, with 9 bases separating them. The CDR3 is 14 residues long. In nucleotides, the CDR3 is TGTGCCTGGAGCGCAGTTCACTCTGGAAACACCATATATTTT. It codes for CAWSAVHSGNTIYF.

This rearrangement joins TRBV4-1 to TRBJ1-3; D gene ambiguous. Trimming took 3 bases from V and 3 from J, leaving 6 bases between them. CDR3 length: 13 amino acids. CDR1 and CDR2 from the germline V gene are MGHRA and YSYEKL. The chain's CDR3 is CASSQYFGNTIYF. For the CDR3, the DNA is TGCGCCAGCAGCCAGTATTTTGGAAACACCATATATTTT.

The CDR3 bases are TGTGCCAGCAGCTTTGCCTTAGCCGGAGGATTCACCGGGGAGCTGTTTTTT. This translates into CASSFALAGGFTGELFF. The rearrangement links TRBV12-1 to TRBJ2-2; no DNA check was done on the table's D call, TRBD2. TRBV12-1 represents a pseudogene. The CDR3 is 17 amino acids.

V is TRBV9 and J is TRBJ2-3, with D perhaps TRBD2 (6 bases). Per the germline V gene, CDR1 is SGDLS and CDR2 is YYNGEE. Trimming took 4 bases from V and 0 from J, leaving 15 bases between them. The CDR3 is 16 amino acids. CDR3 region: CASSSPDYLSTDTQYF. In DNA form, the CDR3 reads TGTGCCAGCAGCTCCCCGGACTACCTAAGCACAGATACGCAGTATTTT.

This clone was seen only once. DNA of the CDR3: TGTGCCACCAGGCAGGGTACGAACTGGGATTACGAGCAGTACTTC. This gives the protein CATRQGTNWDYEQYF. This rearrangement joins TRBV15 to TRBJ2-7, with a weak D call TRBD1 (5 bases). This CDR3 region has 15 residues. Germline CDR1 and CDR2: LNHNV and YYDKDF (reference sequence). V lost 6 bases and J 4 bases, leaving 19 bases between the germline ends.

The V and J genes are TRBV5-1 and TRBJ2-1; unclear D gene. CDR3 length: 16 residues. Germline lookup yields CDR1 SGHRS and CDR2 YFSETQ. With 5 bases removed from V and 2 bases from J, the gap between germline ends came to 17 bases. CDR3 nucleotide sequence: TGCGCCAGCAGTTACTCCATGCAACCAACCTACAATGAGCAGTTCTTC. The encoded protein is CASSYSMQPTYNEQFF.

This chain joins TRBV10-1 and TRBJ2-5; TRBD2 aligns across 7 bases. The CDR3 has 15 amino acids. CDR1 is WNHNN, CDR2 SYGVQD, per germline (reference sequence). J gave up 0 bases and V 6 bases, and 7 bases lay outside the gene matches. The DNA for the CDR3 is TGCGCCAGCAGCGGCGGGAGCGGGAACCAAGAGACCCAGTACTTC. Translated, it gives CASSGGSGNQETQYF.

This sequence joins TRBV28 and TRBJ1-5; 7 bases are shared with TRBD1. V trimming: 6 bases; J trimming: 7 bases; junction bases outside the gene matches: 6. Germline lookup yields CDR1 MDHEN and CDR2 SYDVKM. The CDR3 sequence is 13 residues long. Here the CDR3 DNA reads TGTGCCAGCAGGACAGGGAACAAACAGCCCCAGCATTTT. This encodes CASRTGNKQPQHF. The whole variable domain, remainder taken from reference TRBV28 and TRBJ1-5, is DVKVTQSSRYLVKRTGEKVFLECVQDMDHENMFWYRQDPGLGLRLIYFSYDVKMKEKGDIPEGYSVSREKKERFSLILESASTNQTSMYLCASRTGNKQPQHFGDGTRLSIL.

On this clone itself: The same CDR3 arises from other DNA sequences in this sample as well. The rearrangement uses TRBV7-9 and TRBJ1-2; possible D gene TRBD1, 5 bases. Germline-derived CDR1 and CDR2 are SEHNR and FQNEAQ (reference sequence). This CDR3 has 13 amino acids. V lost 5 bases and J 2 bases, leaving 9 bases between the germline ends. CDR3 DNA sequence: TGTGCCAGCAGCCCACGGGGGAACTATGGCTACACCTTC. It specifies CASSPRGNYGYTF.

The rearrangement uses TRBV11-2 and TRBJ2-1, with a possible D match to TRBD2 (6 bases). This CDR3 contains 14 residues. Germline V gene lookup returns CDR1 SGHAT and CDR2 FQNNGV. V dropped 5 bases and J dropped 6 bases, with 14 bases sitting between them. DNA of the CDR3: TGTGCCAGCAGCCCCAGGGCCGGGGGCAATGAGCAGTTCTTC. It translates to CASSPRAGGNEQFF.

This chain uses TRBV5-8 with TRBJ2-7; 7 bases are shared with TRBD2. CDR1 is SGHTS, CDR2 YDEGEE, per germline. Trimming cost V 6 bases and J 4 bases; bases outside gene matches: 13. CDR3 length equals 15 residues. The CDR3, as DNA: TGTGCCAGCACCGCCCCGGGGGAGGGCAAGTACGAGCAGTACTTC. As protein: CASTAPGEGKYEQYF.

The rearrangement uses TRBV28 and TRBJ2-7; D is possibly TRBD1 (6 bases). Germline-derived CDR1 and CDR2 are MDHEN and SYDVKM. V lost 6 bases and J 0 bases, leaving 18 bases between the germline ends. CDR3 length: 16 residues. CDR3 DNA sequence: TGTGCCAGCAGACCACAAGACAGGTCCGGCTCCTACGAGCAGTACTTC. Protein product: CASRPQDRSGSYEQYF. Combining the CDR3 with reference TRBV28 and TRBJ2-7 gives the whole variable domain DVKVTQSSRYLVKRTGEKVFLECVQDMDHENMFWYRQDPGLGLRLIYFSYDVKMKEKGDIPEGYSVSREKKERFSLILESASTNQTSMYLCASRPQDRSGSYEQYFGPGTRLTVT.

V and J are TRBV4-2 and TRBJ1-5; a weak D match, TRBD1 (5 bases). V was trimmed by 6 bases and J by 4 bases, leaving 10 bases between them. The CDR3 is 13 residues long. CDR1 LGHNA and CDR2 YNFKEQ come from the germline V gene. As DNA, the CDR3 is TGTGCCAGCAGTCAGTCAGGGAATCAGCCCCAGCATTTT. It is translated as CASSQSGNQPQHF.

This chain connects TRBV30 to TRBJ1-3; D not resolved. CDR3 size: 11 residues. The ends were cut back, 5 bases at V and 4 bases at J, with 6 bases in the middle. Looked up from germline, CDR1 is GTSNPN and CDR2 is SVGIG (reference sequence). The CDR3 bases are TGTGCCTGGGGTCTCGGAAACACCATATATTTT. It translates to CAWGLGNTIYF.

The CDR3 loop reads CASSDILTYEQYF. CDR3 nucleotide sequence: TGTGCCAGTAGTGACATCTTAACCTACGAGCAGTACTTC. The J gene is TRBJ2-7, the V gene TRBV19, with D unresolved. The CDR3 is 13 amino acids. Per the germline V gene, CDR1 is LNHDA and CDR2 is SQIVND (reference sequence). Trimming removed 5 bases at V and 2 bases at J, with 10 bases between.

This sequence joins TRBV5-5 and TRBJ2-7, with 9 bases matching TRBD1. The trim removed 1 base at V and 5 bases at J, leaving 4 bases unmatched. Germline loops: CDR1 SGHKS, CDR2 YYEKEE (reference sequence). This CDR3 is 14 amino acids long. The CDR3 nucleotides are TGTGCCAGCAGCTTGTCGGACAGGGGTCACGAGCAGTACTTC. Translation: CASSLSDRGHEQYF.

The chain joins TRBV7-2 to TRBJ1-2; 8 bases are a match to TRBD1. The CDR3 is 16 residues long. After removal of 0 bases from V and 2 bases from J, the junction contained 5 bases not matched to a gene. Germline V gene data show CDR1 as SGHTA and CDR2 as FQGNSA. The CDR3 region is CASSLASGGENYGYTF. The CDR3 DNA reads as TGTGCCAGCAGCTTAGCATCAGGGGGCGAGAACTATGGCTACACCTTC.

The chain links TRBV13 to TRBJ1-1, with D maybe TRBD1 (5 bases). Germline V lookup: CDR1 PRHDT, CDR2 FYEKMQ (reference sequence). The CDR3 covers 14 residues. Trimming removed 5 bases from V and 1 base from J, with 11 bases in between. The CDR3 DNA reads as TGTGCCAGCAGCCGACAGCTCCAGAACACTGAAGCTTTCTTT. It specifies CASSRQLQNTEAFF. Together with reference TRBV13 and TRBJ1-1, the CDR3 gives the full variable domain: AAGVIQSPRHLIKEKRETATLKCYPIPRHDTVYWYQQGPGQDPQFLISFYEKMQSDKGSIPDRFSAQQFSDYHSELNMSSLELGDSALYFCASSRQLQNTEAFFGQGTRLTVV.

V gene TRBV3-1 (or the pseudogene TRBV3-2) combines with J gene TRBJ1-5, with D unclear. The CDR3 consists of 16 residues. Trimming shortened V by 4 bases and J by 0 bases, and 13 bases separated the two germline ends. Per germline, CDR1 LGHDT and CDR2 YNNKEL (reference sequence). The chain's CDR3 is CASSLGHDYSNQPQHF. The CDR3 coding sequence is TGTGCCAGCAGCCTTGGCCATGATTATAGCAATCAGCCCCAGCATTTT.

The chain is built from TRBV7-2 and TRBJ2-1; tentatively, D is TRBD1 (5 bases). Germline CDR1 and CDR2: SGHTA and FQGNSA. V dropped 3 bases and J dropped 0 bases, with 9 bases sitting between them. The CDR3 spans 15 residues. CDR3 nucleotide sequence: TGTGCCAGCAGCTTCTCAGGGAACTCCTACAATGAGCAGTTCTTC. Its protein product is CASSFSGNSYNEQFF.

This clone was detected ten times or more. The V gene is TRBV4-1, the J gene TRBJ1-4; D is ambiguous. V lost 2 bases and J 4 bases, leaving 14 bases between the germline ends. The CDR3 length is 16 residues. Per the germline V gene, CDR1 is MGHRA and CDR2 is YSYEKL. CDR3 residues: CASSQRVSADNEKLFF. The CDR3 DNA reads TGCGCCAGCAGCCAACGAGTAAGTGCCGATAATGAAAAACTGTTTTTT.

The chain combines TRBV3-1 (or the pseudogene TRBV3-2) with TRBJ1-1, with D unclear. The CDR3 extends over 15 amino acids. CDR1 and CDR2 (germline): LGHDT, YNNKEL (reference sequence). Trimming took off 4 bases at V and 5 bases at J, with 17 bases between the two ends. The CDR3 region is CASSPTTASITEAFF. CDR3 DNA sequence: TGTGCCAGCAGCCCGACTACGGCCTCGATAACTGAAGCTTTCTTT.

CDR3 residues: CAISDGTGVGTGELFF. In DNA, the CDR3 is TGTGCCATCAGTGATGGGACAGGGGTTGGCACCGGGGAGCTGTTTTTT. V gene TRBV10-3 combines with J gene TRBJ2-2, with 10 bases matching TRBD1. CDR1 is ENHRY and CDR2 is SYGVKD in the germline V gene. After removal of 3 bases from V and 4 bases from J, the junction contained 5 bases not matched to a gene. The CDR3 is 16 amino acids.

The gene calls are TRBV5-1 and TRBJ1-3; D ambiguous. Per the germline V gene, CDR1 is SGHRS and CDR2 is YFSETQ. The CDR3 is made up of 14 amino acids. V lost 3 bases, J lost 2 bases, and 9 bases lay in between. CDR3 sequence: CASSSTAAGNTIYF. The CDR3 nucleotides read TGCGCCAGCAGCTCAACAGCTGCTGGAAACACCATATATTTT. Full variable domain (outside the CDR3, taken from reference TRBV5-1 and TRBJ1-3): KAGVTQTPRYLIKTRGQQVTLSCSPISGHRSVSWYQQTPGQGLQFLFEYFSETQRNKGNFPGRFSGRQFSNSRSEMNVSTLELGDSALYLCASSSTAAGNTIYFGEGSWLTVV.